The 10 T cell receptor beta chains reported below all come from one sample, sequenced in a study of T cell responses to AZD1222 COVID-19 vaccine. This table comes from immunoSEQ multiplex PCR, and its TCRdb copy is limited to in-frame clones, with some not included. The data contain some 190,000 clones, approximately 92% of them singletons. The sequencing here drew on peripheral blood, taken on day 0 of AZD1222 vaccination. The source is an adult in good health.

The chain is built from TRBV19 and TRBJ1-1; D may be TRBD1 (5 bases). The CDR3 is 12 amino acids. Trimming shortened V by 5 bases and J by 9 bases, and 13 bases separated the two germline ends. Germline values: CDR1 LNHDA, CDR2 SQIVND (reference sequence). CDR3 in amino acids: CASSRPGQKAFF. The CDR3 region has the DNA TGTGCCAGTAGTCGTCCGGGGCAGAAAGCTTTCTTT.

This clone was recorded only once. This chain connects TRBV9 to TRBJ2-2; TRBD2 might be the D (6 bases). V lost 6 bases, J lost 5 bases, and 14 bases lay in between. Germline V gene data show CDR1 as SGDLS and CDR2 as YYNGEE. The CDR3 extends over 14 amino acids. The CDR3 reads CASKGTEGTGELFF. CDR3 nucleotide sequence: TGTGCCAGCAAAGGGACTGAGGGGACCGGGGAGCTGTTTTTT.

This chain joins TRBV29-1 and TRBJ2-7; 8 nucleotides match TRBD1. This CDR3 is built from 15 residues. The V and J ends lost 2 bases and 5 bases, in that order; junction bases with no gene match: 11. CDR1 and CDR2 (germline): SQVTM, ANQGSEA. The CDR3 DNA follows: TGCAGCGTTGAAAGGCAGGGGGCTAGTCGCAACGAGCAGTACTTC. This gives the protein CSVERQGASRNEQYF.

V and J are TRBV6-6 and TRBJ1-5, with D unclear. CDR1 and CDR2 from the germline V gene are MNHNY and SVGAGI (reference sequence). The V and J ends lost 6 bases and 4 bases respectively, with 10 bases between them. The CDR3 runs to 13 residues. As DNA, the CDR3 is TGTGCCAGCAGCCCCTCACGAAATCAGCCCCAGCATTTT. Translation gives CASSPSRNQPQHF.

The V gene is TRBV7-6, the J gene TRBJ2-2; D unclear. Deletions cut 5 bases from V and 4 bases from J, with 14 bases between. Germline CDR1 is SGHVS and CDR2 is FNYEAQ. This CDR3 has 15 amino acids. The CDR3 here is CASSAFSTGTGELFF. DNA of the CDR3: TGTGCCAGCAGCGCATTCTCAACCGGCACCGGGGAGCTGTTTTTT. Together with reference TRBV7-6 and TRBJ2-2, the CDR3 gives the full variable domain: GAGVSQSPRYKVTKRGQDVALRCDPISGHVSLYWYRQALGQGPEFLTYFNYEAQQDKSGLPNDRFSAERPEGSISTLTIQRTEQRDSAMYRCASSAFSTGTGELFFGEGSRLTVL.

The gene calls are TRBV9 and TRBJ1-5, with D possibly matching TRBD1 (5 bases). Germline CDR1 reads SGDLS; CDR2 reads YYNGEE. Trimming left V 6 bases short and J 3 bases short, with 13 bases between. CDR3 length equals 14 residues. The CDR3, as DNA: TGTGCCAGCAATCTCGGGGGGATCAATCAGCCCCAGCATTTT. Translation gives CASNLGGINQPQHF.

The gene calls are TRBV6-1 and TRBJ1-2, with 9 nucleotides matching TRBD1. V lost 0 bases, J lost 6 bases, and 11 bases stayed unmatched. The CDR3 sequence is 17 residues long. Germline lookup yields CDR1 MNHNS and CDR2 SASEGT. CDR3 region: CASSEALLWTGVDGYTF. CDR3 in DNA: TGTGCCAGCAGTGAAGCGCTTCTTTGGACAGGGGTCGATGGCTACACCTTC.

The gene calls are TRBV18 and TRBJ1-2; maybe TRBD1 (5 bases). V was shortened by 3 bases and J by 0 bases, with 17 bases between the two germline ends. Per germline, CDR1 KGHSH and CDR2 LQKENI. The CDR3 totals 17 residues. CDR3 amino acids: CASSPSQNWGANYGYTF. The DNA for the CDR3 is TGTGCCAGCTCACCGTCACAAAACTGGGGCGCTAACTATGGCTACACCTTC.

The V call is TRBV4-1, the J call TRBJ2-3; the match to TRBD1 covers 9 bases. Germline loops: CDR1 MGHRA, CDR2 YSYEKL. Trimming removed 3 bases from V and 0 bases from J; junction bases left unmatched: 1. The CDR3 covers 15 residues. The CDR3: CASSQGTGSTDTQYF. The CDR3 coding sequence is TGCGCCAGCAGCCAGGGGACAGGGAGCACAGATACGCAGTATTTT.

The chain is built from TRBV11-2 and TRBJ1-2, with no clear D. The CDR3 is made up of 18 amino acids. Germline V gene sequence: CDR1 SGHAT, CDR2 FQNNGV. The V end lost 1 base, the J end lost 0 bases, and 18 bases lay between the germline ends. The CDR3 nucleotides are TGTGCCAGCAGCTTAGGCCAACCGGCGGGGAAAGCTAACTATGGCTACACCTTC. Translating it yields CASSLGQPAGKANYGYTF. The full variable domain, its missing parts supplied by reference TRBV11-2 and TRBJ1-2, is EAGVAQSPRYKIIEKRQSVAFWCNPISGHATLYWYQQILGQGPKLLIQFQNNGVVDDSQLPKDRFSAERLKGVDSTLKIQPAKLEDSAVYLCASSLGQPAGKANYGYTFGSGTRLTVV.